This TCR beta chain was obtained from a study of graft-versus-host responses after intestinal transplantation. Study-level background: Tacrolimus plus steroids were given to all recipients for approximately 3 years, preceded by anti-thymocyte globulin induction.

Sequencing was performed with immunoSEQ multiplex PCR; in TCRdb, only in-frame clones are kept and a portion is missing. The data show fewer than 30,000 clones, with around 94% seen just once and 0.82% held by the top ten. This CDR3 spans 16 amino acids. Looked up from germline, CDR1 is KGHSH and CDR2 is LQKENI. V was cut by 3 bases and J by 0 bases, with 12 bases left in between. This chain links TRBV18 with TRBJ2-1; D is possibly TRBD2 (6 bases). The TCR was taken from a human patient who received an intestinal transplant, so some T cells may come from the graft donor. The sample consisted of PBMCs, taken around 29 days after intestinal transplant. CDR3 residues: CASSPGLPISYNEQFF. For the CDR3, the DNA is TGTGCCAGCTCACCGGGACTCCCGATCTCCTACAATGAGCAGTTCTTC. Full variable domain (rest looked up from reference TRBV18 and TRBJ2-1): NAGVMQNPRHLVRRRGQEARLRCSPMKGHSHVYWYRQLPEEGLKFMVYLQKENIIDESGMPKERFSAEFPKEGPSILRIQQVVRGDSAAYFCASSPGLPISYNEQFFGPGTRLTVL.